This entry lists 5 T cell receptor beta chains sequenced from one sample in a study of CD8+ T cells in alopecia areata. As the sequencing template, cDNA was produced by extracting RNA and reverse transcribing it. Produced via immunoSEQ multiplex PCR; TCRdb's table is partial and in-frame only. The table lists 200,000 to 250,000 clones, around 62% of them singletons. This specimen consisted of CD4+ T cells sorted from blood, obtained at week 0. The origin of the receptors is a human donor with alopecia areata.

This clone was counted only a few times. CDR3 nucleotide sequence: TGTGCCAGCAGCTACGTGACAGGCATCACCTACAATGAGCAGTTCTTC. Translating it yields CASSYVTGITYNEQFF. This chain uses TRBV7-8 with TRBJ2-1; D is possibly TRBD1 (6 bases). This CDR3 spans 16 amino acids. Germline assignment: CDR1 SGHVS and CDR2 FQNEAQ. V gave up 4 bases and J gave up 2 bases, with 15 bases separating them.

The chain links TRBV18 to TRBJ2-1; 12 nucleotides agree with TRBD2. CDR3 length: 21 amino acids. The J segment lost 7 bases and the V segment lost 3 bases, leaving 22 bases of the junction unmatched. Looked up from germline, CDR1 is KGHSH and CDR2 is LQKENI. The CDR3 sequence: CASSPFVGTSGRPTLGNEQFF. The CDR3 bases are TGTGCCAGCTCACCCTTTGTTGGGACTAGCGGGCGACCGACTCTCGGGAATGAGCAGTTCTTC.

This chain links TRBV6-1 with TRBJ2-7, with D possibly TRBD2 on 5 matching bases. V lost 5 bases and J lost 3, with 14 bases in between. CDR3 length: 14 amino acids. Germline CDR1 is MNHNS and CDR2 is SASEGT. The CDR3 protein is CASSPPGSYYEQYF. The DNA for the CDR3 is TGTGCCAGCAGTCCACCGGGAAGCTACTACGAGCAGTACTTC.

This clone was detected only a few times. The J gene is TRBJ2-1, the V gene TRBV5-4, with 8 positions matching TRBD2. This CDR3 comprises 19 residues. The V segment lost 3 bases and the J segment 7 bases; nucleotides outside the gene matches: 21. In germline, CDR1 is SGHNT, CDR2 YYREEE (reference sequence). The CDR3 nucleotides are TGTGCCAGCAGCTCGGGACTAGAAAGACGGAGGTCTCGGACAAATGAGCAGTTCTTC. The encoded protein is CASSSGLERRRSRTNEQFF. Using reference TRBV5-4 and TRBJ2-1 for the parts outside the CDR3, the full variable domain is ETGVTQSPTHLIKTRGQQVTLRCSSQSGHNTVSWYQQALGQGPQFIFQYYREEENGRGNFPPRFSGLQFPNYSSELNVNALELDDSALYLCASSSGLERRRSRTNEQFFGPGTRLTVL.

The CDR3 protein is CASSLPGLGHNEQFF. In DNA, the CDR3 is TGTGCCAGCAGTCTACCGGGACTAGGCCACAATGAGCAGTTCTTC. The chain carries TRBV6-5 and TRBJ2-1; TRBD2 aligns across 8 bases. This CDR3 has 15 amino acids. Trimming removed 5 bases from V and 5 bases from J; junction bases left unmatched: 8. Per the germline V gene, CDR1 is MNHEY and CDR2 is SVGAGI.